This TCR beta chain derives from a study of identical twins. MiXCR was run by TCRdb on the 5' RACE reads, yielding one entry per CDR3 protein. Of 540,000 or so distinct CDR3 sequences in the sample, around 20% were seen once. Trimming at V came to 7 bases and at J to 0 bases, leaving 9 bases not matched to a gene. Germline lookup yields CDR1 SQVTM and CDR2 ANQGSEA. The CDR3 has 15 amino acids. A further study also used this sample, focusing on yellow fever vaccine responses in identical twins.

V and J are TRBV29-1 and TRBJ2-7, with 10 bases identical to TRBD1. Sequencing used CD4+ T cells sorted from blood. This sequence originates from a woman younger than 35 in good health. CDR3 sequence (DNA): TGCAGCGCGCACTTAGGGACAGGGGCCTCCTACGAGCAGTACTTC. This sequence encodes CSAHLGTGASYEQYF.